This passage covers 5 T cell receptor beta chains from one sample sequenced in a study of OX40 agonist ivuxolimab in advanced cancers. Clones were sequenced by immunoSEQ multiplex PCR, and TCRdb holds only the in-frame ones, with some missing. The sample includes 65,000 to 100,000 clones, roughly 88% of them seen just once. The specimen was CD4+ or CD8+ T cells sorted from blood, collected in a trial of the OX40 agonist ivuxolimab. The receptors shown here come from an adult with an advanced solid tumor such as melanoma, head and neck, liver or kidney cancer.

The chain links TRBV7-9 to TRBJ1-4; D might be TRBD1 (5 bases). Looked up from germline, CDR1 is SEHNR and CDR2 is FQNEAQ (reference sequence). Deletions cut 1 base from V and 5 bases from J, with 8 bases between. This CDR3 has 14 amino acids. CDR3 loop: CASSLGQQNEKLFF. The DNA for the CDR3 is TGTGCCAGCAGCTTAGGACAGCAGAATGAAAAACTGTTTTTT. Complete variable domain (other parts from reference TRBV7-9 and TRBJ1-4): DTGVSQNPRHKITKRGQNVTFRCDPISEHNRLYWYRQTLGQGPEFLTYFQNEAQLEKSRLLSDRFSAERPKGSFSTLEIQRTEQGDSAMYLCASSLGQQNEKLFFGSGTQLSVL.

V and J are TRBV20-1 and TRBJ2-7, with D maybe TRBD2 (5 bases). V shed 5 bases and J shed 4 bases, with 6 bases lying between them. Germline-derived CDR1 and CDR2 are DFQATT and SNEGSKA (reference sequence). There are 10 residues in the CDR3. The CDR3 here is CSARLYEQYF. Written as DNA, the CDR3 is TGCAGTGCTCGACTATACGAGCAGTACTTC.

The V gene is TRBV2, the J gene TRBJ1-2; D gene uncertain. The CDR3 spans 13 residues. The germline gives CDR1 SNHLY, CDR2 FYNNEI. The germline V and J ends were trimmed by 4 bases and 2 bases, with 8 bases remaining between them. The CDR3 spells CASSGGLNYGYTF. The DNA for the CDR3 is TGTGCCAGCAGTGGGGGTCTAAACTATGGCTACACCTTC.

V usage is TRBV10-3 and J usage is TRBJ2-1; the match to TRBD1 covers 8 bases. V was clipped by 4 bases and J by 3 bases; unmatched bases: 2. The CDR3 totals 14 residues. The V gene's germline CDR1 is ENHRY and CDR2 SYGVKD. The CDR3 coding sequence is TGTGCCATCAGTGTGGGACAGGACTACAATGAGCAGTTCTTC. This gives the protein CAISVGQDYNEQFF.

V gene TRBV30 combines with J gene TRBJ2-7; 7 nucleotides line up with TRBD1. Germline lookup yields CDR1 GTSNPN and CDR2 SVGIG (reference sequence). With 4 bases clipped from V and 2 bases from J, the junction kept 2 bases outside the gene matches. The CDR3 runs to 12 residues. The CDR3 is CAWTQGAYEQYF. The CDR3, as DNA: TGTGCCTGGACCCAGGGGGCCTACGAGCAGTACTTC. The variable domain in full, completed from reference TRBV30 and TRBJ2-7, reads SQTIHQWPATLVQPVGSPLSLECTVEGTSNPNLYWYRQAAGRGLQLLFYSVGIGQISSEVPQNLSASRPQDRQFILSSKKLLLSDSGFYLCAWTQGAYEQYFGPGTRLTVT.